This T cell receptor (beta chain) was observed in a study of Ad26.COV2.S vaccination and SARS-CoV-2 variants. Study summary: The vaccine Ad26.COV2.S was put into the muscle once, or twice with 56 days between.

TCRdb keeps only in-frame clones here, not all; method: immunoSEQ multiplex PCR. The top ten hold approximately 3.5% of the sample, which has about 350,000 clones, about 88% seen once. Indicated treatment: roughly 20 received Ad26.COV2.S at low or high dose, single or two shots; roughly five received placebo; per-sample allocation not given. The study sampled participants on day 63 after the first vaccine or placebo injection. Findings of the study overall: Post-vaccination spike-specific CD8+ and CD4+ T cell responses reportedly had substantial breadth. TCR breadth and depth estimates may have understated total T cell responses.

Turning to this clone: Its target is not known.

CDR1 and CDR2 from the germline V gene are LGHDT and YNNKEL (reference sequence). V gave up 4 bases and J gave up 4 bases, with 12 bases separating them. This CDR3 spans 14 amino acids. The chain has TRBV3-1 (or the pseudogene TRBV3-2) and TRBJ2-3; D may be TRBD2 (5 bases). The sequencing here drew on peripheral blood, taken in a trial of Ad26.COV2.S vaccine versus placebo. This TCR was sampled from a person aged 18-65 years who received the Ad26.COV2.S COVID-19 vaccine or a placebo. CDR3 loop: CASSLGLSPDTQYF. The CDR3 bases are TGTGCCAGCAGCCTAGGACTTTCCCCAGATACGCAGTATTTT.